This T cell receptor beta chain was profiled in a study of beta chain features in type 1 diabetes. Findings and caveats of the study: Among patients with Type 1 diabetes, TCRB CDR3s were moderately but significantly shorter in every one of the four CD4+ subsets.

The CDR3 loop spans 14 amino acids. With 3 bases removed from V and 7 bases from J, the gap between germline ends came to 15 bases. Germline CDR1 reads SNHLY; CDR2 reads FYNNEI. Turning to this clone: Its antigen is unknown.

Expressed TCRB transcripts got sequenced, as all isolated RNA was reverse transcribed. Clones were read by immunoSEQ multiplex PCR, and TCRdb kept only the in-frame ones, dropping some. The sample holds 150,000 to 200,000 clones; over 55% are singletons and the top ten take about 0.089%. Material for sequencing was naive CD4+ T cells from blood. The receptor was derived from a man aged 30-40 years with type 1 diabetes. The rearrangement uses TRBV2 and TRBJ2-5, with D perhaps matching TRBD2 (6 bases). CDR3 sequence reads: CASSEGLGLGTQYF. CDR3 DNA sequence: TGTGCCAGCAGTGAGGGACTTGGGTTAGGGACCCAGTACTTC.